This TCR beta chain was sequenced for a study of beta chain features in type 1 diabetes. Study outcomes and limitations: Type 1 diabetes patients had fewer VDJ junction insertions and more deletions.

cDNA synthesis used the whole RNA isolate, giving expressed TCRB sequences. The method was immunoSEQ multiplex PCR; TCRdb's version includes in-frame clones alone and lacks a portion of them. This sample has under 450,000 clones, with approximately 15% found just once. The CDR3 runs to 14 residues. With 1 base clipped from V and 4 bases from J, the junction kept 6 bases outside the gene matches. In germline, CDR1 is GTSNPN, CDR2 SVGIG (reference sequence). For this clone: The antigen is unknown.

Sequences were obtained from naive CD4+ T cells from blood. This sequence joins TRBV30 and TRBJ1-2, with 7 bases lining up with TRBD1. This TCR was recovered from a woman under 30 in good health. CDR3 coding DNA: TGTGCCTGGAGTGAAGGGGGCGTCGGCTATGGCTACACCTTC. It yields the protein CAWSEGGVGYGYTF.